This TCR beta chain was identified in a study of cytomegalovirus exposure and HLA in healthy donors. Study-wide points: Other equally common chains were less clonally expanded than HLA-associated TCR beta chains, a later analysis showed. Later analysis suggested links between common viral pathogens and several top significant clusters.

Trimming took 2 bases from V and 3 from J, leaving 6 bases between them. The CDR3 is 13 amino acids. CDR1 and CDR2 (germline): SGHTA, FQGTGA. This clone showed up just a few times. Its antigen is not identified. Researchers ran the PCR with 60 Vbeta and 13 Jbeta primers. Data came from immunoSEQ multiplex PCR; TCRdb stores just in-frame clones and leaves some out. The data show roughly 99,000 clones, with approximately 79% seen just once and 14% held by the top ten. The clonotype originates from a middle-aged woman in good health and CMV-seropositive. Sequencing input: PBMCs. The rearrangement joins TRBV7-3 to TRBJ2-3; D is undetermined. CDR3 sequence reads: CASSLARTDTQYF. The CDR3 DNA is TGTGCCAGCAGCTTAGCCCGGACAGATACGCAGTATTTT.